The next 8 T cell receptor beta chains were all read from a single sample in a study of identical twins. TCRdb re-called the 5' RACE reads with MiXCR, one entry per CDR3 protein. The table records 300,000 or so distinct CDR3 sequences, 7.5% to 9.5% of them present only once. The same sample was also studied in work on yellow fever vaccine responses in identical twins.

The specimen sequenced was CD8+ T cells sorted from blood. Receptors originate from a woman aged 18-29 years in good health.

This chain connects TRBV7-9 to TRBJ2-5; D not certain. Germline loops: CDR1 SEHNR, CDR2 FQNEAQ (reference sequence). This CDR3 has 14 residues. V was clipped by 5 bases and J by 4 bases, with 14 bases between them. In DNA, the CDR3 is TGTGCCAGCAGCCGTCCCCGCGACGCAGAGACCCAGTACTTC. Its protein is CASSRPRDAETQYF.

This clonotype was seen ten or more times. This chain joins TRBV12-3 or TRBV12-4 and TRBJ2-5, with D possibly TRBD1 on 5 matching bases. The V gene lost 6 bases and the J gene lost 4 bases, with 21 bases spanning the gap. The CDR3 sequence is 16 residues long. The CDR3 DNA follows: TGTGCCAGCAGCCCCAGAGACAGCGAGTTGGGAGAGACCCAGTACTTC. Translation gives CASSPRDSELGETQYF.

The J gene is TRBJ2-7, the V gene TRBV7-8, with D possibly matching TRBD2 (5 bases). The germline gives CDR1 SGHVS, CDR2 FQNEAQ. The CDR3 consists of 15 residues. Trimming took 5 bases from V and 2 from J, leaving 16 bases between them. CDR3 region: CASSKGREVAYEQYF. The CDR3 nucleotides are TGTGCCAGCAGCAAAGGCCGGGAAGTTGCCTACGAGCAGTACTTC.

This clonotype was recorded a few times. V gene TRBV20-1 combines with J gene TRBJ2-7; the D is unclear. Germline V gives CDR1 DFQATT, CDR2 SNEGSKA (reference sequence). Trimming stripped 3 bases from V and 3 bases from J, with 12 bases between. The length of the CDR3 is 13 residues. Here the CDR3 DNA reads TGCAGTGCTAGCCATACAAAGATCTACGAGCAGTACTTC. Translated: CSASHTKIYEQYF.

This clonotype was detected only a few times. The J gene is TRBJ2-7, the V gene TRBV7-9, with 10 bases identical to TRBD2. This CDR3 contains 13 residues. The germline V gene has CDR1 SEHNR and CDR2 FQNEAQ (reference sequence). The trim removed 6 bases at V and 5 bases at J, leaving 4 bases unmatched. The CDR3 loop is CASRGGLADEQYF. The DNA of the CDR3 is TGTGCCAGCAGAGGCGGACTAGCGGACGAGCAGTACTTC. The whole variable domain, remainder taken from reference TRBV7-9 and TRBJ2-7, is DTGVSQNPRHKITKRGQNVTFRCDPISEHNRLYWYRQTLGQGPEFLTYFQNEAQLEKSRLLSDRFSAERPKGSFSTLEIQRTEQGDSAMYLCASRGGLADEQYFGPGTRLTVT.

This clonotype was recorded many times. V and J are TRBV20-1 and TRBJ1-1, with no clear D. Germline CDR1 DFQATT, CDR2 SNEGSKA (reference sequence). V lost 3 bases, J lost 4 bases, and 12 bases lay in between. The CDR3 covers 13 residues. As DNA, the CDR3 is TGCAGTGCTAGGATGGAGGGTGGCACTGAAGCTTTCTTT. Translated, it gives CSARMEGGTEAFF.

The rearrangement links TRBV28 to TRBJ2-7; D perhaps matches TRBD1 (5 bases). Germline-derived CDR1 and CDR2 are MDHEN and SYDVKM. This CDR3 contains 14 residues. V lost 1 base and J lost 3, with 10 bases in between. DNA for the CDR3: TGTGCCAGCAGTTTATTCGCAGGGCTCTACGAGCAGTACTTC. It encodes CASSLFAGLYEQYF.

This clonotype was counted only a few times. CDR3 sequence (DNA): TGCGCCAGCAGCTCCGAGACTAGCGGGTTAGAAGAGACCCAGTACTTC. It is translated as CASSSETSGLEETQYF. The chain joins TRBV5-1 to TRBJ2-5; 10 bases line up with TRBD2. J was trimmed by 3 bases and V by 3 bases; bases with no gene match: 8. The CDR3 has 16 residues. Germline CDR1 reads SGHRS; CDR2 reads YFSETQ.